Listed below are T cell receptor beta chains from one sample, sequenced in a study of cytomegalovirus exposure and HLA in healthy donors. Measured with immunoSEQ multiplex PCR; TCRdb has only the in-frame clones, and not every one. Among approximately 160,000 clones, 60% to 80% were seen once, and the ten largest hold 4.9%. The sequenced material came from PBMCs. The receptors were gathered from a male donor in good health and CMV-seronegative. CDR3s include the opening cysteine and the closing phenylalanine or tryptophan. Fields, in order: V gene, clone size, CDR3 protein. A row's size may be missing; if present it is once, few, many or a size class.

TRBV2 NA CASSEGRWEAFF
TRBV12-5 NA CASGLSPGGKGEQYF
TRBV18 NA CASSSGVATAEAFF
TRBV6-6 NA CASSYLAAYEQFF
TRBV11-2 NA CASSLGRQVTNYGYTF
TRBV12-5 NA CASGFSRVDTEAFF
TRBV7-2 once CASSSRGGYEQYF
TRBV27 NA CASSLQGAPREQYF
TRBV15 NA CATSGRTIEKLFF
TRBV11-2 NA CASSLRGSTDTQYF
TRBV4-1 NA CASSQVNRGINYGYTF
TRBV11-2 NA CASGKGGNKNIQYF
TRBV5-1 NA CASSEGVGGQNEQFF
TRBV9 NA CASSSDGTLTGELFF
TRBV7-8 NA CASSPQEGELFF
TRBV27 NA CASSLTGGFYGYTF
TRBV2 few CASVLGPGLAGGREQYF
TRBV5-1 NA CASSSYNEQFF